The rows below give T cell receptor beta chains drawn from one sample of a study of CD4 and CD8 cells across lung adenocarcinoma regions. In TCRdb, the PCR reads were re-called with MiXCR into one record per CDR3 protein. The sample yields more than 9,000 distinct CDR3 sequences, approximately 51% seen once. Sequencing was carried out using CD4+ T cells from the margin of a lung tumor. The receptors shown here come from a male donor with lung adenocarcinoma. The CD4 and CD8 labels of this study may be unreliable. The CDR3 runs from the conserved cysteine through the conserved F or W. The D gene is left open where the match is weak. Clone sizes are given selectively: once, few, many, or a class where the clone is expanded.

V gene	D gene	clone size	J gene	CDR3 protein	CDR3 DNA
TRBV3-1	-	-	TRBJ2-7	CASSPRPPQGYEQYF	TGTGCCAGCAGCCCTAGACCTCCCCAAGGCTACGAGCAGTACTTC
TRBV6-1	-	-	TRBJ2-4	CASGRGATNTQYF	TGTGCCAGCGGCCGGGGGGCCACAAATACGCAGTACTTC
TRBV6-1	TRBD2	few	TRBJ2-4	CASSEFGGRSILAKNIQYF	TGTGCCAGCAGTGAATTCGGCGGGAGGTCAATCTTAGCCAAAAACATTCAGTACTTC
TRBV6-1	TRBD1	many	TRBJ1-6	CASREQGSGNSPLHF	TGTGCCAGCAGAGAACAGGGGTCCGGGAATTCACCCCTCCACTTT
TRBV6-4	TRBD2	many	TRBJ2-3	CASSDQAGGPKDTQYF	TGTGCCAGCAGTGACCAAGCGGGGGGGCCGAAAGATACGCAGTATTTT
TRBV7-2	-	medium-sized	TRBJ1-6	CASSLVSPPLHF	TGTGCCAGCAGCTTAGTGAGTCCACCCCTCCACTTT
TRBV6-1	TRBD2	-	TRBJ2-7	CASRGRGGTYEQYF	TGTGCCAGCAGAGGGCGGGGGGGCACTTACGAGCAGTACTTC
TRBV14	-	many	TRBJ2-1	CASSHFPGSSYNEQFF	TGTGCCAGCAGCCACTTCCCAGGAAGCTCCTACAATGAGCAGTTCTTC
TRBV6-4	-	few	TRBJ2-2	CAIHPMTGQSNTGELFF	TGTGCCATTCACCCCATGACAGGTCAGTCGAACACCGGGGAGCTGTTTTTT
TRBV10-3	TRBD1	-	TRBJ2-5	CAGRGGRGPETQYF	TGTGCGGGGAGAGGGGGCCGTGGCCCAGAGACGCAGTACTTC
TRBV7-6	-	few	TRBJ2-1	CASSLFRNNEQFF	TGTGCCAGCAGCTTATTCCGAAACAATGAGCAGTTCTTC
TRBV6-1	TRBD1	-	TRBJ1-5	CASSRRQGRNQPQHF	TGTGCCAGCAGCCGCCGACAGGGCCGCAATCAGCCCCAGCATTTT
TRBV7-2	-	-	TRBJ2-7	CASSLAFRESEQYF	TGTGCCAGCAGCTTAGCGTTCCGGGAAAGCGAGCAGTACTTC
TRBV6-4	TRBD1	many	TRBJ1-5	CASRTDREVQPQHF	TGTGCCAGCAGAACGGACAGGGAAGTTCAGCCCCAGCATTTT
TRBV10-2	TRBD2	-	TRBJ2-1	CASSLSSGDYNEQFF	TGCGCCAGCAGCTTGTCTAGCGGGGATTACAATGAGCAGTTCTTC
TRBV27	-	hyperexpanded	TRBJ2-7	CASSLRTRGGYEQYF	TGTGCCAGCAGTTTACGTACCAGGGGGGGCTACGAGCAGTACTTC
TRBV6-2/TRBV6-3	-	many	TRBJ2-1	CASTTGGALPVGEQFF	TGTGCCAGCACCACCGGGGGAGCCCTCCCTGTGGGTGAGCAGTTCTTC
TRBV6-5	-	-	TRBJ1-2	CASSYSAGVRRHYTF	TGTGCCAGCAGTTACTCTGCGGGTGTCCGCCGACATTACACCTTC
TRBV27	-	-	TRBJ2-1	CASSTRGSSYNEQFF	TGTGCCAGCAGCACCCGTGGAAGCTCCTACAATGAGCAGTTCTTC
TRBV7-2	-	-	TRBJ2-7	CASGVNTYEQYF	TGTGCCAGCGGGGTAAACACCTACGAGCAGTACTTC
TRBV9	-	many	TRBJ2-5	CASSSSKETQYF	TGTGCCAGCAGCTCTAGCAAAGAGACCCAGTACTTC
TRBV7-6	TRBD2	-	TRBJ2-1	CASSPFGGSSYNEQFF	TGTGCCAGCAGCCCGTTTGGCGGGAGCTCCTACAATGAGCAGTTCTTC
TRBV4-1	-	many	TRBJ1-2	CASSLPGRTYGYTF	TGCGCCAGCAGCCTCCCGGGACGGACCTATGGCTACACCTTC
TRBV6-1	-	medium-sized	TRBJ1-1	CASRVRSMNTEAFF	TGTGCCAGCAGGGTAAGGAGCATGAACACTGAAGCTTTCTTT
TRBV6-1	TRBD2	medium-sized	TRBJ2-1	CASSGLAGGYNEQFF	TGTGCCAGCAGTGGACTAGCGGGAGGGTACAATGAGCAGTTCTTC
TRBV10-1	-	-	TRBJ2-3	CASRGSGSGTDTQYF	TGCGCCAGCAGGGGATCTGGGAGCGGCACAGATACGCAGTATTTT
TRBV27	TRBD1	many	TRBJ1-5	CASSLGGGTGGMNQPQHF	TGTGCCAGCAGTTTAGGGGGGGGGACAGGGGGAATGAATCAGCCCCAGCATTTT
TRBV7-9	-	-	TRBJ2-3	CASSIQTDTQYF	TGTGCCAGCAGCATACAAACAGATACGCAGTATTTT
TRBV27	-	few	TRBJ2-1	CASSYGGSVINEQFF	TGTGCCAGCAGTTATGGCGGGTCAGTAATAAATGAGCAGTTCTTC
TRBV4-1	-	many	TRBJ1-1	CASSQYNLNTEAFF	TGCGCCAGCAGCCAATATAATTTGAACACTGAAGCTTTCTTT
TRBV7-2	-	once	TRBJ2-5	CASSGGGDHDTQYF	TGTGCCAGCAGCGGGGGCGGGGACCACGACACTCAGTACTTC
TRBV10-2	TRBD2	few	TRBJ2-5	CASRPPGLAGTYQETQYF	TGCGCCAGCAGACCGCCGGGACTAGCGGGGACGTACCAAGAGACCCAGTACTTC
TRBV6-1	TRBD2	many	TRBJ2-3	CASSPSGHPTTDTQYF	TGTGCCAGCAGTCCTAGCGGGCACCCAACCACAGATACGCAGTATTTT
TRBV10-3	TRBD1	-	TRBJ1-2	CAIRQWDRVGYTF	TGTGCCATCCGACAATGGGACAGGGTTGGCTACACCTTC
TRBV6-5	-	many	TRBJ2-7	CASSYSIVSYEQYF	TGTGCCAGCAGTTACTCGATCGTATCCTACGAGCAGTACTTC
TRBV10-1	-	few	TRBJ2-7	CASSESGGSYEQYF	TGCGCCAGCAGTGAGTCTGGGGGTTCCTACGAGCAGTACTTC
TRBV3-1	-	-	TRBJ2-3	CASSSHGIGTSTDTQYF	TGTGCCAGCAGCTCACACGGGATAGGGACTAGCACAGATACGCAGTATTTT
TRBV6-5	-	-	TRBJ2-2	CASSYSISWNTGELFF	TGTGCCAGCAGTTACTCGATTTCCTGGAACACCGGGGAGCTGTTTTTT
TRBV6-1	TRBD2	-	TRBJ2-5	CASSPRGLAGFQETQYF	TGTGCCAGCAGTCCCCGGGGACTAGCGGGGTTCCAAGAGACCCAGTACTTC
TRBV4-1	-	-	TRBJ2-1	CASSQVTGDNEQFF	TGCGCCAGCAGCCAAGTTACTGGGGACAATGAGCAGTTCTTC
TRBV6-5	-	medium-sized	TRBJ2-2	CASSSTASGELFF	TGTGCCAGCAGTTCGACAGCCTCCGGGGAGCTGTTTTTT
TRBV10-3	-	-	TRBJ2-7	CAISAPTGLRNTDTQYF	TGTGCCATCAGTGCCCCTACGGGCCTGAGAAACACAGATACGCAGTACTTC
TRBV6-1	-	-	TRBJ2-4	CASSDERRLAKNIQYF	TGTGCCAGCAGTGACGAAAGACGGCTAGCCAAAAACATTCAGTACTTC
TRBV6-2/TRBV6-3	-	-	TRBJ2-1	CASSYLWVGGNEQFF	TGTGCCAGCAGTTACCTCTGGGTCGGGGGCAATGAGCAGTTCTTC
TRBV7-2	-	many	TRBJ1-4	CASSLEHRRINEKLFF	TGTGCCAGCAGCTTAGAGCATCGGCGGATTAATGAAAAACTGTTTTTT
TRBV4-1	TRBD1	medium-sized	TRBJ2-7	CASSQELDGTGSTYEQYF	TGCGCCAGCAGCCAAGAATTAGACGGGACAGGGAGTACCTACGAGCAGTACTTC
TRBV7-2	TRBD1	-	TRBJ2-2	CASSSGQGVSTGTQFF	TGTGCCAGCAGCTCCGGACAGGGGGTGAGTACCGGTACGCAGTTTTTT
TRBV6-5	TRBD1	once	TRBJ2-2	CASSYQGQGYTGELFF	TGTGCCAGCAGTTATCAGGGACAGGGGTACACCGGGGAGCTGTTTTTT
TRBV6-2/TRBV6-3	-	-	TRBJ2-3	CASSSTPLGRPGDTQYF	TGTGCCAGCAGTTCAACCCCCCTGGGACGACCCGGGGATACGCAGTATTTT
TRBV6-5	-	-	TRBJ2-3	CASSLSGETQYF	TGTGCCAGCAGTTTGAGCGGAGAGACGCAGTATTTT